Sequencing of this T cell receptor beta chain was carried out in a study of glioma-infiltrating T cells (dated by TCRdb to the mid-2010s). Study-level background: The study sequenced TCR alpha- and beta-chain repertoires from glioma tissue, from non-neoplastic brain tissue and from matched peripheral blood mononuclear cells. The paired cohort comprised three low-grade glioma patients, 7 or 8 primary glioblastoma patients and three non-glioma patients contributing non-neoplastic brain tissue. To gauge divergence between tissue and blood T-cell populations, every tissue-infiltrating repertoire was compared against the peripheral blood repertoire from the same patient. What the work shows at the level of the full study, not this receptor alone: Very few CDR3 sequences were found to be shared between tissue and blood, and this scarcity was attributed to high CDR3 diversity and limited sampling. VJ-independent divergence between tissue and blood was below expectation in non-neoplastic patients but above expectation in all gliomas, especially low-grade gliomas. Group comparisons were based on small numbers of patients: three non-neoplastic, three low-grade glioma and several glioblastoma patients.

V and J are trimmed by 2 bases and 9 bases, and the gene matches miss 9 bases of the junction. From its cysteine to its phenylalanine, the CDR3 spans 14 amino acids. Solely the CDR3 DNA is kept, with 42 bases framed from the first base. About this clonotype itself: Its antigen target is currently unknown. Per-nucleotide qualities are absent, and no much larger clonotype sits a single base away. Because the library targeted alpha chains, this beta chain is an off-target read whose size means little.

The iRepertoire nested amplicon-rescue multiplex PCR (arm-PCR) platform was used to amplify TCR alpha and beta CDR3 regions from RNA. For one-step reverse transcription and amplification, roughly 85-400 ng of tissue mRNA or PBMC total RNA was used as input. Following bead purification, Illumina adapters were added by a secondary multiplex PCR, and the libraries were gel-purified between 200 and 400 bp. Internal 6-nucleotide barcodes were carried by the libraries and were used for demultiplexing. Sequencing of libraries was performed on an Illumina MiSeq with 2x220 or 2x250 nucleotide paired-end reads. In the paper's pipeline: Paired reads were merged using FLASH 1.2.11 and aligned with BWA-MEM to the GRCh37 human genome, and TRA and TRB reads were then extracted. An IMGT-derived reference of cassette sequences and CDR3 motifs, with pseudogenes included, was used for V and J assignment. Three-frame translation of reads was performed, and productive CDR3s were defined as those with a C...FGXG motif and no stop codons. Clonotypes were defined as unique combinations of V-J cassette pair and CDR3 amino acid sequence. Reads were filtered by Hamming distance, with the threshold set by the sequence error rate of each sample in mapped regions. TCRdb redid the processing of the public reads, applying fastp at Q25 and MiXCR, and retained in-frame beta chains. Rows merge per CDR3 protein into single entries with the most common DNA and genes. These V and J calls derive from TCRdb rather than the authors' analysis. The sample profile shows about 4,000 distinct CDR3 sequences; 80% to 95% of them were found once. The leading ten clones occupy around 27% of the sample.

Here the chain combines TRBV12-3 or TRBV12-4 and TRBJ1-2, with 7 middle bases fitting TRBD1. Specimen: glioma tissue, nonneoplastic brain tissue, or PBMCs (not recorded which). This TCR came from a human donor with low-grade glioma or glioblastoma, undergoing nonglioma brain surgery, or in good health (not recorded which). The sequenced DNA is TGTGCCAGCAGTTTACCCAGGGACAGTACAAGCTACACCTTC. The encoded protein is CASSLPRDSTSYTF.